The text below deals with one T cell receptor beta chain. Its antigen remains unidentified. No DNA is shown, since the ends of the CDR3 on it are uncertain; the CDR3 is the one TCRdb lists. CDR1 SGHRS and CDR2 YFSETQ come from the germline V gene. With termini counted, the CDR3 has 12 amino acids. The data derive from a study of CD4 T cells in relation to SARS-CoV-2 and coronaviruses. Study-level information: No peptide or an HIV-1 Nef peptide pool served as negative control. Crossreactive spike epitopes shared across donors were mapped to their HLA restriction. Study-level findings and limits: No donor gave both pre-pandemic and post-infection samples.

Libraries were prepared by immunoSEQ multiplex PCR; TCRdb keeps only in-frame clonotypes and omits some of them. The table lists some 22,000 clones, 70% to 80% of them singletons. Unexposed donor CD4+ T cells date from about 2011-2018, before the COVID-19 pandemic. Isolation of CD4+ T cells took place after about eleven days in culture. Cultures received half-medium IL-2 refreshes on days 3 and 7. This clonotype was obtained from a human donor in good health. Sample: CD4+ T cells from PBMCs, cultured in vitro. The chain employs TRBV5-1 and TRBJ1-1; TRBD1 is the table's D call, not checked against the DNA. The CDR3 region is CASSFGTGAIFF.